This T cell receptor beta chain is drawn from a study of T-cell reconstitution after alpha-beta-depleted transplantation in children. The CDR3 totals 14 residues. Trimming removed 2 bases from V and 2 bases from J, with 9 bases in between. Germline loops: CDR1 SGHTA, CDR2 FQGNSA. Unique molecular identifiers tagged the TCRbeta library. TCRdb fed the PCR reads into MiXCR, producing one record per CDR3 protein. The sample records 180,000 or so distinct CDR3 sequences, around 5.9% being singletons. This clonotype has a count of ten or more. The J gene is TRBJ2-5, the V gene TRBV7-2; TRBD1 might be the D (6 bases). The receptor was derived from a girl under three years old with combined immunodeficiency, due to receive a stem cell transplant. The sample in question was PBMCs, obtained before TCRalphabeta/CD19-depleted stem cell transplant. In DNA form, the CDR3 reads TGTGCCAGCAGCTTACCCGACAGGCAAGAGACCCAGTACTTC. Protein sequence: CASSLPDRQETQYF.